This TCR beta chain was retrieved from a study of T cells in Graves' hyperthyroidism and ophthalmopathy. Study context: Peripheral blood specimens were obtained at initial diagnosis, prior to any treatment.

Trimming shortened V by 4 bases and J by 5 bases, and 14 bases separated the two germline ends. Germline loops: CDR1 GTSNPN, CDR2 SVGIG (reference sequence). The CDR3 totals 13 residues. Researchers amplified the TCR beta CDR3 regions from RNA transcripts. First-round RT-PCR targeting the TCR CDR3 was performed with the HTBI primer set. TCRdb reanalysed the multiplex PCR reads using MiXCR and keeps one entry per CDR3 protein. Altogether over 500,000 distinct CDR3 sequences are present, around 16% being singletons, with the ten largest covering around 32%. There are many counts of this clonotype. The chain combines TRBV30 with TRBJ1-1; D is ambiguous. The origin of this receptor is a woman aged 25 to 39 with Graves' ophthalmopathy. Sequenced material: blood. DNA of the CDR3: TGTGCCTGGATGTGGGGAGATCAGACTGAAGCTTTCTTT. Translating it yields CAWMWGDQTEAFF. Full variable domain (rest looked up from reference TRBV30 and TRBJ1-1): SQTIHQWPATLVQPVGSPLSLECTVEGTSNPNLYWYRQAAGRGLQLLFYSVGIGQISSEVPQNLSASRPQDRQFILSSKKLLLSDSGFYLCAWMWGDQTEAFFGQGTRLTVV.